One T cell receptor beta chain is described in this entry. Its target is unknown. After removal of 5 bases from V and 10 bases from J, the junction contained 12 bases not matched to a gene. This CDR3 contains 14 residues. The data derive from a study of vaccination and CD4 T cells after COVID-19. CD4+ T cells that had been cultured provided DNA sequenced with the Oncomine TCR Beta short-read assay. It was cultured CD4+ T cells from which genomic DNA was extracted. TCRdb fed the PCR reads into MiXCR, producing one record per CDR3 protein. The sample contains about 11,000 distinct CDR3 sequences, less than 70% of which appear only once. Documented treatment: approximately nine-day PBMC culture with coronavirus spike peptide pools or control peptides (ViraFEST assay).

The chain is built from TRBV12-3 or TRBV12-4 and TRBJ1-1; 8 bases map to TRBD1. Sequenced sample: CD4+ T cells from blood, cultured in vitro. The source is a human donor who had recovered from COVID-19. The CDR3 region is CASSPPGAGGGAFF. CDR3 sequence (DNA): TGTGCCAGCAGTCCGCCCGGGGCAGGGGGCGGAGCTTTCTTT.